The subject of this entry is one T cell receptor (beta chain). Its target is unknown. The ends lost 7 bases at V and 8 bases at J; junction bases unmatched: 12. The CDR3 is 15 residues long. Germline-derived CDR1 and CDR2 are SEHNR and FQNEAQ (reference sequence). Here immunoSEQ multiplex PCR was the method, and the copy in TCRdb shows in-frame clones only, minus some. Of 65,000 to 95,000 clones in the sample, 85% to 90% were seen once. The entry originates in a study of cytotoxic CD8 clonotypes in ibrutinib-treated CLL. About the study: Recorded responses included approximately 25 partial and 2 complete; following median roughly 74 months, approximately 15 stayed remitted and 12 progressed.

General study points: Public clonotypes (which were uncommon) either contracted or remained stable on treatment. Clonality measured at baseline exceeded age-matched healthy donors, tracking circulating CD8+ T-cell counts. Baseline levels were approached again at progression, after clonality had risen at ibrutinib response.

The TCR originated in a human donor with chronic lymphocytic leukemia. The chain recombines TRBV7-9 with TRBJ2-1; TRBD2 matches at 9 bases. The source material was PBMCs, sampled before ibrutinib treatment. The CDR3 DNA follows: TGTGCCAGCACCGTATCTAGCGGGAAGTTGGATGAGCAGTTCTTC. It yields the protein CASTVSSGKLDEQFF.